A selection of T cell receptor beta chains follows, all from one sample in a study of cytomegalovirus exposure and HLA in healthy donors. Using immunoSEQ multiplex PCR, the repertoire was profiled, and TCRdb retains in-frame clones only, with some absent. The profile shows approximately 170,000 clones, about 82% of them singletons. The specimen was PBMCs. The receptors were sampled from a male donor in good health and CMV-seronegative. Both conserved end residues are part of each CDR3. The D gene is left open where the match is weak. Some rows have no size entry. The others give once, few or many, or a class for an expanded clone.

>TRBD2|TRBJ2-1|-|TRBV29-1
TGCAGCGTTGATTTAGCGGGGCCCTCCTACAATGAGCAGTTCTTC
CSVDLAGPSYNEQFF
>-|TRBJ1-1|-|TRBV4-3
TGCGCCAGCAGCCAATCCCAGGGGATATACACTGAAGCTTTCTTT
CASSQSQGIYTEAFF
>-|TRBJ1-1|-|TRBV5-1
TGCGCCAGCAGCTTGTTCGACACCCGTACTGAAGCTTTCTTT
CASSLFDTRTEAFF
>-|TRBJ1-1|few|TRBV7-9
TGTGCCAGCAGCCCGTCACTTAGGAACACTGAAGCTTTCTTT
CASSPSLRNTEAFF
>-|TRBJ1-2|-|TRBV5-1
TGCGCCAGCAGCTTGGCCGGACTAGGGGGTGGCTACACCTTC
CASSLAGLGGGYTF
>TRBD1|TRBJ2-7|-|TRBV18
TGTGCCAGCTCACCCTCCGGGACAGGGTCTATCTACGAGCAGTACTTC
CASSPSGTGSIYEQYF
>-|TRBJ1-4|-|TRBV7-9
TGTGCCAGCAGCTCCGGACAGACTAATGAAAAACTGTTTTTT
CASSSGQTNEKLFF
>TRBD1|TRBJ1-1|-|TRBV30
TGTGCCTGGGTCCGGGACAGGAGGAACACTGAAGCTTTCTTT
CAWVRDRRNTEAFF
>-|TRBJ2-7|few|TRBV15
TGTGCCACCCGCGACGAGCAGTACTTC
CATRDEQYF
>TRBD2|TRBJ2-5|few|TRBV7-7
TGTGCTAGCACCCTACGACGACTAGCGGGAGAGACCCAGTACTTC
CASTLRRLAGETQYF
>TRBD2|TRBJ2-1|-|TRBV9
TGTGCCAGCAGCGGGCGGGAGCGGAGGGGTAATGAGCAGTTCTTC
CASSGRERRGNEQFF
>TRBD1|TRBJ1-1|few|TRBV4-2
TGTGCCAGCAGCTACCATGACAGGGAAACTGAAGCTTTCTTT
CASSYHDRETEAFF
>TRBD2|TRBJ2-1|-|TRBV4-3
TGCGCCAGCAGCCAAGAAGGGCTAGCGGGAGAAAATGAGCAGTTCTTC
CASSQEGLAGENEQFF
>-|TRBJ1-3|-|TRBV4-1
TGCGCCAGCAGCCAAGATCCCGGGGAGGGAAACACCATATATTTT
CASSQDPGEGNTIYF
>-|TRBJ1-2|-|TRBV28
TGTGCCAGCAGTTTATCCCAGGGTTATGGCTACACCTTC
CASSLSQGYGYTF
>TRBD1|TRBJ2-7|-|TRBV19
TGTGCCAGTAGTACCTGGGACAGGGTCTACGAGCAGTACTTC
CASSTWDRVYEQYF
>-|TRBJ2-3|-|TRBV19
TGTGCCAGTATGGAACAGGGTAGGCCAGATACGCAGTATTTT
CASMEQGRPDTQYF
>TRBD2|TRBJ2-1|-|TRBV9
TGTGCCAGCAGCCTTAGCGGGAGCCCGTCCTACAATGAGCAGTTCTTC
CASSLSGSPSYNEQFF
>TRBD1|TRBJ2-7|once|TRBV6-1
TGTGCCAGCAGTTGGGACAGGGGCCACGAGCAGTACTTC
CASSWDRGHEQYF
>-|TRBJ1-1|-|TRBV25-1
TGTGCCAGCAGTTCCCAGGGAATTGGCACTGAAGCTTTCTTT
CASSSQGIGTEAFF
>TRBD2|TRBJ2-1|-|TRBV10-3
TGTGCCATCAGTGACCCCGGACTAGCGGTTCAGTTCTTC
CAISDPGLAVQFF
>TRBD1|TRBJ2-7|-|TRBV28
TGTGCCAGCAGTTGGACAGGGGGTGGCGAGCAGTACTTC
CASSWTGGGEQYF
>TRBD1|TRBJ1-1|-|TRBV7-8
TGTGCCAGCAGCTACCCGGGACAGAGGAACACTGAAGCTTTCTTT
CASSYPGQRNTEAFF
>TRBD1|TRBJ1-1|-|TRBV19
TGTGCCAGTGGGCGGACAGGGTTTGGCACTGAAGCTTTCTTT
CASGRTGFGTEAFF
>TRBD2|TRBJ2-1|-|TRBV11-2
TGTGCCAGCAGCTTACAGGCGGGGGCCTACAATGAGCAGTTCTTC
CASSLQAGAYNEQFF
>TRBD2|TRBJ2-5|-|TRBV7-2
TGTGCCAGCAGCCTTGTCAGACTAGCGGGAGGAAGGGGCCAAGAGACCCAGTACTTC
CASSLVRLAGGRGQETQYF
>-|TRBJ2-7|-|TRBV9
TGTGCCAGCAGCCCCCTTGGCCAGGCCCACGAGCAGTACTTC
CASSPLGQAHEQYF
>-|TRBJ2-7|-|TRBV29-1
TGCAGCGTTCCCTCGGGATTCCTTCTGGATGAGCAGTACTTC
CSVPSGFLLDEQYF
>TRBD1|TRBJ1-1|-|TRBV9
TGTGCCAGCAGCGGAAAACAGGGGGTGGGTGCTGAAGCTTTCTTT
CASSGKQGVGAEAFF